These T cell receptor beta chains were read from a single sample in a study of low-dose radiotherapy and immunotherapy resistance in tumors. In TCRdb, the reads were re-called with MiXCR into one record per CDR3 protein. The sample includes 70,000 to 95,000 distinct CDR3 sequences, roughly a sixth of them seen just once. Sequenced material: PBMCs, taken before treatment. These receptors all come from a male donor with prostate cancer. CDR3s include the opening cysteine and the closing phenylalanine or tryptophan. The D gene is left open where the match is weak. For some rows the clone size is stated as once, few or many, or as a class when expanded; others skip it.

J gene | clone size | V gene | D gene | CDR3 DNA | CDR3 protein
TRBJ2-5 | many | TRBV4-1 | NA | TGCGCCAGCAGCCAGATCGGGGAGACCCAGTACTTC | CASSQIGETQYF
TRBJ1-2 | many | TRBV3-1 | TRBD1 | TGTGCCAGCAGCCAAGAAACAGGGGCCTATGGCTACACCTTC | CASSQETGAYGYTF
TRBJ1-1 | many | TRBV6-2/TRBV6-3 | NA | TGTGCCAGCAGAATCACCGAGAACACTGAAGCTTTCTTT | CASRITENTEAFF
TRBJ1-1 | many | TRBV7-2 | TRBD1 | TGTGCCAGCAGGGCAGGACAGGGATGGACTGAAGCTTTCTTT | CASRAGQGWTEAFF
TRBJ1-4 | NA | TRBV13 | TRBD1 | TGTGCCAGCAGCAGGACAGGGCAATACGAAAAACTGTTTTTT | CASSRTGQYEKLFF
TRBJ2-7 | many | TRBV6-6 | NA | TGTGCCAGCAGTTACTCCTCTGGGGGGGCGGAGCAGTACTTC | CASSYSSGGAEQYF
TRBJ1-1 | many | TRBV10-3 | NA | TGTGCCATCAGTGAGTCGACGGGGAACACTGAAGCTTTCTTT | CAISESTGNTEAFF
TRBJ2-6 | NA | TRBV4-1 | NA | TGCGCCAGCAGCCAAGGGGTGGGACACGCCTTGGCCAACGTCCTGACTTTC | CASSQGVGHALANVLTF
TRBJ2-3 | many | TRBV7-2 | TRBD2 | TGTGCCAGCAGCTTCGCGGGGGTTGCCGATACGCAGTATTTT | CASSFAGVADTQYF
TRBJ2-7 | few | TRBV5-1 | NA | TGCGCCAGCAGCCCATATGCGTCACCGGGACAAGTCTACGAGCAGTACTTC | CASSPYASPGQVYEQYF
TRBJ2-2 | many | TRBV24-1 | NA | TGTGCCACCAGTGACTGGGGGCAAACCGGGGAGCTGTTTTTT | CATSDWGQTGELFF
TRBJ2-1 | NA | TRBV20-1 | NA | TGCAGTGCAGCCTCTCCCGCTGGCGGGGACCCTAATGAGCAGTTCTTC | CSAASPAGGDPNEQFF
TRBJ1-6 | many | TRBV12-3/TRBV12-4 | TRBD1 | TGTGCCAGCAGTCCTCAGACAGGGAATAATTCACCCCTCCACTTT | CASSPQTGNNSPLHF
TRBJ2-7 | few | TRBV11-2 | TRBD2 | TGTGCCAGCAGCGGGGGACTAGCGGTCTCCTACGAGCAGTACTTC | CASSGGLAVSYEQYF
TRBJ2-3 | many | TRBV24-1 | NA | TGTGCCACCAGTGACCCCCAGCGCGGTAGCACAGATACGCAGTATTTT | CATSDPQRGSTDTQYF
TRBJ1-5 | many | TRBV6-2/TRBV6-3 | NA | TGTGCCAGCAAACGTAACAGGCAAAATCAGCCCCAGCATTTT | CASKRNRQNQPQHF
TRBJ1-1 | NA | TRBV5-1 | NA | TGCGCCAGCAGCTTAGGGAGGGCGACTGAAGCTTTCTTT | CASSLGRATEAFF
TRBJ1-4 | NA | TRBV7-8 | TRBD1 | TGTGCCAGCAGCTTAGCGGGACAGCATACTTTGCTGTTTTTT | CASSLAGQHTLLFF
TRBJ2-5 | many | TRBV11-2 | TRBD1 | TGTGCCAGCAGAACGACGGACAGGGGGATACAAGAGACCCAGTACTTC | CASRTTDRGIQETQYF
TRBJ2-5 | many | TRBV7-9 | TRBD1 | TGTGCCAGCAGCTTAGGACAGGGCTGGGAGACCCAGTACTTC | CASSLGQGWETQYF
TRBJ2-1 | many | TRBV12-3/TRBV12-4 | NA | TGTGCCAGCAGTTCGGGTCCGCGGGATGAGCAGTTCTTC | CASSSGPRDEQFF
TRBJ2-3 | many | TRBV29-1 | NA | TGCAGCGTTGAAGCGGGGGGCACAGATACGCAGTATTTT | CSVEAGGTDTQYF
TRBJ2-1 | many | TRBV7-2 | NA | TGTGCCAGCAGCTTAGCGCCGAGCCCTTCCTACAATGAGCAGTTCTTC | CASSLAPSPSYNEQFF
TRBJ1-2 | many | TRBV30 | NA | TGTGCCTCCGGAGGGGGAGGCCCTTACTATGGCTACACCTTC | CASGGGGPYYGYTF
TRBJ1-3 | many | TRBV6-2/TRBV6-3 | NA | TGTGCCAGCAGTTACCCCGGGACACCTGGAAACACCATATATTTT | CASSYPGTPGNTIYF
TRBJ1-5 | many | TRBV13 | TRBD1 | TGTGCCAGCAGCTTAGGGACAGGGGGAAATAGCAATCAGCCCCAGCATTTT | CASSLGTGGNSNQPQHF
TRBJ1-2 | many | TRBV30 | NA | TGTGCCTGGAGTGTACTTGGCAGCGCCGGCGCTGGCTACACCTTC | CAWSVLGSAGAGYTF
TRBJ2-2 | many | TRBV20-1 | NA | TGCAGTGCTAGAGATAGGCGGGGGAACACCGGGGAGCTGTTTTTT | CSARDRRGNTGELFF
TRBJ2-1 | many | TRBV5-1 | NA | TGCGCCAGCAGCTTGGGGGCCATGAATGAGCAGTTCTTC | CASSLGAMNEQFF
TRBJ1-5 | many | TRBV5-6 | NA | TGTGCCAGCAGCCCCCGTTCCGGGAGCAATCAGCCCCAGCATTTT | CASSPRSGSNQPQHF
TRBJ1-2 | many | TRBV7-9 | NA | TGTGCCACCCCAAATCCGGCGGCTAACTATGGCTACACCTTC | CATPNPAANYGYTF
TRBJ1-1 | many | TRBV20-1 | TRBD1 | TGCAGTGCAACGACAGGGGACACCGCCGGAGCTTTCTTT | CSATTGDTAGAFF
TRBJ2-3 | many | TRBV10-3 | NA | TGTGCCACCGGACCGCGAGCAGATACGCAGTATTTT | CATGPRADTQYF